The sequence of this T cell receptor beta chain was determined in a study of neurological immune-mediated disorders. From the 5' RACE reads, TCRdb called clonotypes with MiXCR, one entry per CDR3 protein. This table has about 88,000 distinct CDR3 sequences, roughly 3.5% appearing once. Germline V CDR1 and CDR2: SGHRS, YFSETQ. The ends were cut back, 7 bases at V and 3 bases at J, with 17 bases in the middle. The CDR3 length is 14 residues. Study-wide findings and caveats: HTLV-1-associated myelopathy ranked highest for TCR clonal expansion and multiple sclerosis lowest, beneath healthy controls.

This clonotype has at least ten counts. Its antigen is still unknown. Sequencing used PBMCs. The sequence was obtained from a woman between 18 and 29 years old with multiple sclerosis. This rearrangement joins TRBV5-1 to TRBJ2-7; TRBD1 might be the D (6 bases). The CDR3 DNA sequence: TGCGCCAGCGCATTCGGGACAAACAGCTACGAGCAGTACTTC. This codes for CASAFGTNSYEQYF. Together with reference TRBV5-1 and TRBJ2-7, the CDR3 gives the full variable domain: KAGVTQTPRYLIKTRGQQVTLSCSPISGHRSVSWYQQTPGQGLQFLFEYFSETQRNKGNFPGRFSGRQFSNSRSEMNVSTLELGDSALYLCASAFGTNSYEQYFGPGTRLTVT.